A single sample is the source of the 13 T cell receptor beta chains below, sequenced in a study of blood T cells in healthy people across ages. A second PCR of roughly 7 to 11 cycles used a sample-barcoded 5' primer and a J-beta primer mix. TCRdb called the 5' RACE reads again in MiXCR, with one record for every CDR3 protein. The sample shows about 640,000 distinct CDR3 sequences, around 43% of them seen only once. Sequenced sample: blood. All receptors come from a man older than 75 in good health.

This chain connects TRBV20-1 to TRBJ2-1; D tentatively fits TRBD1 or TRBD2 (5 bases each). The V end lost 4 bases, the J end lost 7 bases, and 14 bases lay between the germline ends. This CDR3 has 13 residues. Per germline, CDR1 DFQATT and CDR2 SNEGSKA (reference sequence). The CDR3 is CSATLGRLNEQFF. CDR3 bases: TGCAGTGCTACTCTGGGACGGCTGAATGAGCAGTTCTTC.

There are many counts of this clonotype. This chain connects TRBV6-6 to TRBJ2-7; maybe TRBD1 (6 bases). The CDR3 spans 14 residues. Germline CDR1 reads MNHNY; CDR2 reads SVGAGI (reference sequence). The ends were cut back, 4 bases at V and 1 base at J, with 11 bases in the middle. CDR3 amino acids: CASSWAGTSYEQYF. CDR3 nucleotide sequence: TGTGCCAGCAGTTGGGCCGGGACATCCTACGAGCAGTACTTC.

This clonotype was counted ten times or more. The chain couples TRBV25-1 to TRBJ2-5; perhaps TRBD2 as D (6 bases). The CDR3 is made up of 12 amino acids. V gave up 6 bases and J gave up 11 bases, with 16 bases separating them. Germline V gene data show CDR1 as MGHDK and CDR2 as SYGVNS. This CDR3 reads CASRGPSREQYF. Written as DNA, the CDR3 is TGTGCCAGCAGAGGACCCTCCCGGGAGCAGTACTTC.

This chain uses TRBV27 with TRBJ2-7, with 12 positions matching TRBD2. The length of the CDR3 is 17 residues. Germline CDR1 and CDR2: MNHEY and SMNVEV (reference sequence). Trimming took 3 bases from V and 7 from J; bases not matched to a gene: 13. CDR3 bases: TGTGCCAGCAGTTTCCCCGGGACTAGCGGGTTCTACAATGAGCAGTACTTC. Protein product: CASSFPGTSGFYNEQYF.

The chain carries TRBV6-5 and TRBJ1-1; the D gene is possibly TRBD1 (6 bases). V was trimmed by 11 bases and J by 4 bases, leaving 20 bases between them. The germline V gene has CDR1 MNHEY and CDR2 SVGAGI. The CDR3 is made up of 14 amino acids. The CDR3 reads CAAGEAGGLTEAFF. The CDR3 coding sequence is TGTGCCGCCGGGGAGGCGGGGGGCCTCACTGAAGCTTTCTTT.

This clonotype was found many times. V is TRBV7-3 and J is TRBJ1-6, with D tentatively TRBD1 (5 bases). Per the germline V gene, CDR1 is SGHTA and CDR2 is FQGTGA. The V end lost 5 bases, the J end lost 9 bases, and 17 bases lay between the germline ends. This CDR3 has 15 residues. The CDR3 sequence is CASSQTDSPGSPLHF. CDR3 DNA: TGTGCCAGCAGCCAGACCGACAGCCCAGGTTCACCCCTCCACTTT.

The CDR3 bases are TGTGCCAGCAGCCAAGATGGGGCCAAAAACATTCAGTACTTC. Translated: CASSQDGAKNIQYF. The rearrangement joins TRBV3-1 to TRBJ2-4; D ambiguous. The length of the CDR3 is 14 residues. V gave up 0 bases and J gave up 1 base, with 4 bases separating them. Germline V gives CDR1 LGHDT, CDR2 YNNKEL (reference sequence).

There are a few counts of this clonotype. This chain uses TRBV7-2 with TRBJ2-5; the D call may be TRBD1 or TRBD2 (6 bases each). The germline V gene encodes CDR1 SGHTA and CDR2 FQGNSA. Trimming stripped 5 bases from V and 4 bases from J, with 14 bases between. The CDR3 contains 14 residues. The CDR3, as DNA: TGTGCCAGCAGCAAGGGGGGCCTCCCAGAGACCCAGTACTTC. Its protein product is CASSKGGLPETQYF.

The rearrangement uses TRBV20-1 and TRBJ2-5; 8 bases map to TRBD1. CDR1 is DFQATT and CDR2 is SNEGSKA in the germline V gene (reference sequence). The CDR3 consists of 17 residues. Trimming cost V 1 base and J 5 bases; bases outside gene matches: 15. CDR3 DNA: TGCAGTGCTAGAGGCGGTCCGGGACAGGCAGCGAGGGAGACCCAGTACTTC. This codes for CSARGGPGQAARETQYF.

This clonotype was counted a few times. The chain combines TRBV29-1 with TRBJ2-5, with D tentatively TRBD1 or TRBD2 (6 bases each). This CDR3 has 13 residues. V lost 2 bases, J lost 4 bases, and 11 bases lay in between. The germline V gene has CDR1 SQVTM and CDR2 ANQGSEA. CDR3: CSVEQGGRETQYF. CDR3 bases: TGCAGCGTTGAACAAGGGGGGAGAGAGACCCAGTACTTC.

This CDR3 is CARLQGKFEAFF. Written as DNA, the CDR3 is TGTGCCAGACTACAGGGAAAATTTGAAGCTTTCTTT. The chain recombines TRBV7-6 with TRBJ1-1; D is possibly TRBD1 (6 bases). The CDR3 runs 12 residues. V lost 9 bases and J 7 bases, leaving 15 bases between the germline ends. From germline, CDR1 is SGHVS and CDR2 FNYEAQ.

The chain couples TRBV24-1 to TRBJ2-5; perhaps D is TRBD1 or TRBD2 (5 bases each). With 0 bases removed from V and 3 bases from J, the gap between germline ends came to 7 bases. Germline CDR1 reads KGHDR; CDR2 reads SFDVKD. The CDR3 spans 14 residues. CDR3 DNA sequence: TGTGCCACCAGTGATTTGGGGGGAAAAGAGACCCAGTACTTC. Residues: CATSDLGGKETQYF.

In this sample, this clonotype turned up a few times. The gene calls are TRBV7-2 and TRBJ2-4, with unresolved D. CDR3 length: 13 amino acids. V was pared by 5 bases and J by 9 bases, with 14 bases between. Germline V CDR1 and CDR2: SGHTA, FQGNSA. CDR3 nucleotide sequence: TGTGCCAGCAGCGTAGAGAGGTCGGGCATTCAGTACTTC. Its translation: CASSVERSGIQYF.